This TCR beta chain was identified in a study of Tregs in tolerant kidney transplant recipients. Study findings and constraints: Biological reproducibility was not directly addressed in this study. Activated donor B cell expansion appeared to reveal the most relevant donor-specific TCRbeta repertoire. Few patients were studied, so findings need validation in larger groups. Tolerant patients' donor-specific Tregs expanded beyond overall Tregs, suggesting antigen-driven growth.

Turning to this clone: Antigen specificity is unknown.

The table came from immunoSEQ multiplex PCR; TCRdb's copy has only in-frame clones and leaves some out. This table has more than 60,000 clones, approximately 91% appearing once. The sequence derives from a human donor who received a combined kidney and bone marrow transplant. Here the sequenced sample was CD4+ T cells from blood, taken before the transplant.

As DNA, the CDR3 is TGTGCCCTGGGGGGAGACCACTCGTACGAGCAGTACTTC. Its translation is CALGGDHSYEQYF. The J gene is TRBJ2-7, the V gene TRBV28; possible D gene TRBD2, 6 bases. The CDR3 contains 13 residues. V was shortened by 11 bases and J by 4 bases, with 18 bases between the two germline ends. The germline gives CDR1 MDHEN, CDR2 SYDVKM.